A selection of T cell receptor beta chains follows, all from one sample in a study of Graves' ophthalmopathy and Graves' hyperthyroidism. TCRdb analysed the multiplex PCR reads with MiXCR anew, one entry per CDR3 protein. The sample yields 300,000 to 400,000 distinct CDR3 sequences, roughly 17% seen once. Sequencing input: peripheral blood. The receptors were gathered from an adult woman with stable Graves' hyperthyroidism. Both conserved end residues are part of each CDR3. A D gene is named only where the DNA matches it firmly. Only some rows state a clone size, as once, few, many or a class for expanded clones.

size,length,J,V,D,DNA,CDR3
.,15,TRBJ1-5,TRBV19,.,TGTGCCACCCGGGAAACCTACAGGTCCAATCAGCCCCAGCATTTT,CATRETYRSNQPQHF
.,15,TRBJ1-2,TRBV6-1,.,TGTGCCAGCAGTAGGAGCAGGGGTGCGGACTATGGCTACACCTTC,CASSRSRGADYGYTF
many,19,TRBJ1-2,TRBV6-2/TRBV6-3,.,TGTGCCAGCAGTTACCCGGGGGCCAGGATGCGGGCCCACTCTGTTGGCTACACCTTC,CASSYPGARMRAHSVGYTF
few,15,TRBJ1-5,TRBV9,.,TGTGCCAGCAGCGCGTTCTCCGGGGTGGGTCAGCCCCAGCATTTT,CASSAFSGVGQPQHF
few,19,TRBJ2-5,TRBV3-1,TRBD2,TGTGCCAGCAGCCACATAGGGACTAGCGGGAGGCCTAACCAAGAGACCCAGTACTTC,CASSHIGTSGRPNQETQYF
many,15,TRBJ2-6,TRBV28,.,TGTGCCAGCAGTTTATACCGCTCTGGGGCCAACGTCCTGACTTTC,CASSLYRSGANVLTF
.,12,TRBJ2-7,TRBV6-5,.,TGTGCCAGCAGTTATGGTACCACTTCGCAGTACTTC,CASSYGTTSQYF
.,12,TRBJ2-7,TRBV29-1,.,TGCAGCGTTGAAGAACAGGACGACGAGCAGTACTTC,CSVEEQDDEQYF
.,14,TRBJ2-7,TRBV6-1,.,TGTGCCAGCAGGCAGGATTTTGGGGCCTACGAGCAGTACTTC,CASRQDFGAYEQYF
few,21,TRBJ2-4,TRBV7-2,TRBD2,TGTGCCAGCAGCTTAGCGACTAGCGGGAGGGTGGCTGGCAGGGCCAAAAACATTCAGTACTTC,CASSLATSGRVAGRAKNIQYF
many,15,TRBJ2-4,TRBV6-1,TRBD1,TGTGCCAGCAGTGGAAGACAGGGGTTCGGAAACATTCAGTACTTC,CASSGRQGFGNIQYF
many,13,TRBJ2-5,TRBV6-2/TRBV6-3,.,TGTGCCAACGGACAAGGTCCGGGAGAGACCCAGTACTTC,CANGQGPGETQYF
many,15,TRBJ1-3,TRBV7-2,.,TGTGCCAGCAGCGTACAGGTGGTGGCTGGAAACACCATATATTTT,CASSVQVVAGNTIYF
many,15,TRBJ2-5,TRBV7-2,TRBD2,TGTGCCAGCAGCTTAGCGGCGGGAGGGCCGGAGACCCAGTACTTC,CASSLAAGGPETQYF
.,15,TRBJ2-5,TRBV11-2,.,TGTGCCAGCAGCCGCTACGGAGACGGGGAGGAGACCCAGTACTTC,CASSRYGDGEETQYF
.,18,TRBJ2-3,TRBV19,.,TGTGCCAGTAGCCTTGACCCTGCTGGCGGGAAGGTCGCAGATACGCAGTATTTT,CASSLDPAGGKVADTQYF
many,12,TRBJ1-1,TRBV12-3/TRBV12-4,.,TGTGCCAGCAGTTGGGGAGCCACTGAAGCTTTCTTT,CASSWGATEAFF
few,17,TRBJ2-6,TRBV19,TRBD1,TGTGCCAGCTCCATGGGACAGGGCCACTCTGGGGCCAACGTCCTGACTTTC,CASSMGQGHSGANVLTF
.,14,TRBJ2-2,TRBV5-1,TRBD2,TGCGCCAGCAGAAGGCGGGAGGATACCGGGGAGCTGTGTTTT,CASRRREDTGELCF
.,11,TRBJ1-1,TRBV25-1,.,TGTGCCAGCATGGGCAGAGGGGAAGCTTTCTTT,CASMGRGEAFF
few,14,TRBJ1-1,TRBV3-1,.,TGTGCCAGCAGACAAACAGGGAAAACCACTGAAGCTTTCTTT,CASRQTGKTTEAFF
.,14,TRBJ1-1,TRBV12-5,TRBD1,TGTGCTAGTGCTCCGCACCAGGGGGGAGCTGAAGCTTTCTTT,CASAPHQGGAEAFF
.,14,TRBJ2-7,TRBV28,TRBD1,TGTGCCAGCAGGGGCTGGACAGGCCTTTACGAGCAGTACTTC,CASRGWTGLYEQYF
.,15,TRBJ2-5,TRBV12-3/TRBV12-4,.,TGTGCCAGCAGACCCGGAGGCTCTGGAACGGAGACCCAGTACTTC,CASRPGGSGTETQYF
many,13,TRBJ2-7,TRBV5-1,.,TGCGCCAGCAGCCGGGGACCGTCCTACGAGCAGTACTTC,CASSRGPSYEQYF
once,15,TRBJ1-5,TRBV6-4,.,TGTGCCAGCATTCCCGTCCGGAGGGTTTCTCAGCCCCAGCATTTT,CASIPVRRVSQPQHF
many,9,TRBJ1-2,TRBV29-1,.,TGCAGCGTTGAGTATGGCTACACCTTC,CSVEYGYTF
many,14,TRBJ2-7,TRBV5-1,.,TGCGCCAGCAGCTTGTATACCGGATCCTACGAGCAGTACTTC,CASSLYTGSYEQYF
few,18,TRBJ2-5,TRBV7-8,.,TGTGCCAGCAGCCAACCTAGCTCCCTCGAAGGGACGGGAGAGACCCAGTACTTC,CASSQPSSLEGTGETQYF
many,17,TRBJ1-1,TRBV5-1,TRBD1,TGCGCCAGCAGCCCCCAAGCTGGACAGGGCAGCAACACTGAAGCTTTCTTT,CASSPQAGQGSNTEAFF
many,14,TRBJ2-7,TRBV28,.,TGTGCCAGCAGTGATTTACAGATTGGATACGAGCAGTACTTC,CASSDLQIGYEQYF
many,16,TRBJ2-2,TRBV15,TRBD1,TGTGCCACCAGCAGGGGGACAGGGACGAACACCGGGGAGCTGTTTTTT,CATSRGTGTNTGELFF
.,13,TRBJ1-1,TRBV18,.,TGTGCCAGCTCACCAGGCCGGGACGCCAAAGCTTTCTTT,CASSPGRDAKAFF